The clone carrying this T cell receptor beta chain was detected a few times. This entry belongs to a study of blood T cell repertoires in COVID-19. Looking at the study overall: Donors in the United States, Italy and Spain gave samples during acute or convalescent COVID-19. Sources were T cells, B-cell-depleted T cells, or PBMCs; the material itself was cDNA or gDNA.

Germline CDR1 reads SGHDN; CDR2 reads FVKESK. CDR3 length: 14 amino acids. V was cut by 2 bases and J by 6 bases, with 12 bases left in between. As originally analysed: Researchers report that nucleated cell counts were estimated from reference gene primer amplification. The data were produced by immunoSEQ multiplex PCR, yet TCRdb's version contains in-frame clones alone and is incomplete. The DNA was the basis for D and trimming; V, J and clone size are from that table. The sample lists approximately 75,000 clones, approximately 85% occurring once. This TCR came from a man aged 80 or over with acute or convalescent COVID-19. Sample: peripheral blood. The chain is built from TRBV14 and TRBJ2-3, with a tentative D call TRBD1 (5 bases). CDR3 DNA: TGTGCCAGCAGCCAAAGCCTTAAGGGGGATACGCAGTATTTT. As protein: CASSQSLKGDTQYF. The full variable domain, rest sourced from reference TRBV14 and TRBJ2-3, is EAGVTQFPSHSVIEKGQTVTLRCDPISGHDNLYWYRRVMGKEIKFLLHFVKESKQDESGMPNNRFLAERTGGTYSTLKVQPAELEDSGVYFCASSQSLKGDTQYFGPGTRLTVL.